This TCR beta chain emerged from a study of molecular identifiers for immune sequencing clone quantification. About the study: Naive CD8 cell RNA, from about 20,000 or 100,000 cells, was split five ways in replicates, with four sequenced.

TCRdb reprocessed the PCR reads via MiXCR and lists one record per CDR3 protein. The sample carries nearly 650,000 distinct CDR3 sequences, about 25% recorded once. At least ten counts were recorded for this clonotype. Naive CD8 T cell sorting was performed on the CD8+CD4-CCR7+CD45RA+ phenotype. This sequence was found in a human donor in good health. Some libraries in this study had Jurkat cell RNA spiked in. Sequencing input: naive CD8+ T cells from blood, with Jurkat cell RNA spiked in. Sample subset: FACS-sorted CD8+CD4-CCR7+CD45RA+ naive T cells.

The CDR3 region has the DNA TGTGCCTGGAGTGGGGGGGTGGCGGTCGGGCGCTATACTCCTGAAGCTTTCTTT. It yields the protein CAWSGGVAVGRYTPEAFF. The chain recombines TRBV30 with TRBJ1-1, with D possibly matching TRBD1 (5 bases). This CDR3 is built from 18 residues. Germline V gene data show CDR1 as GTSNPN and CDR2 as SVGIG (reference sequence). Trimming stripped 1 base from V and 6 bases from J, with 27 bases between.